This T cell receptor (beta chain) is from a study of blood T cells in healthy people across ages. PBMCs, at least 7 million per sample, were isolated. V shed 5 bases, J shed 6 bases, and the junction held 7 bases outside the gene matches. This CDR3 region has 15 residues. From germline, CDR1 is MNHNY and CDR2 SVGAGI (reference sequence). A J-beta primer mix and a sample-barcoded 5' primer were used in a second PCR of roughly 6 to 11 cycles. Each cDNA was tagged by a template-switch adaptor containing 12 random nucleotides. TCRdb reprocessed the 5' RACE reads with MiXCR, giving one entry per CDR3 protein. The sample lists some 800,000 distinct CDR3 sequences, just under 25% occurring once. This clonotype has more than one count but fewer than ten. The same data also went into a second study, on T cells of mothers and their children. This second study notes: For the second PCR, the M1S primer put in sample barcodes and 2-4 random nucleotides. Over 8 million TCR beta CDR3 reads were obtained from each mother, and some 3.1 million from each child.

Sample: blood. The chain has TRBV6-6 and TRBJ2-1; 10 bases map to TRBD2. The TCR was taken from a boy aged 5-17 years in good health. The DNA of the CDR3 is TGTGCCAGCAGTCCAGCGGGAGGGCCGGGCAATGAGCAGTTCTTC. Translating gives CASSPAGGPGNEQFF.